This TCR beta chain was identified in a study of T cell responses to AZD1222 COVID-19 vaccine. TCRdb's table, derived via immunoSEQ multiplex PCR, lists solely in-frame clones and lacks some. The table shows about 160,000 clones, with 85% to 90% occurring only once. Study-wide findings and caveats: Females outnumbered males among donors, who were mostly white British; clonal diversity was possibly underestimated. Across the whole spike, CD4 TCRs peaked at regions 160-218 and 743-854. After the peak T cell response, and only then, were repertoires sampled.

With 2 bases removed from V and 8 bases from J, the gap between germline ends came to 21 bases. Germline V gene lookup returns CDR1 SGHAT and CDR2 FQNNGV. CDR3 length equals 16 residues. Turning to this clone: Its antigen is unknown.

The analysis combined second doses at about 4 or about 12 weeks. The receptor comes from an adult who received the AZD1222 COVID-19 vaccine. The rearrangement uses TRBV11-2 and TRBJ1-2, with D possibly matching TRBD1 (5 bases). The source was peripheral blood, collected 28 days after the second AZD1222 dose. The CDR3 here is CASSLNLRGNGGGYTF. The CDR3 DNA sequence: TGTGCCAGCAGCTTAAACTTGCGCGGGAATGGGGGAGGCTACACCTTC.